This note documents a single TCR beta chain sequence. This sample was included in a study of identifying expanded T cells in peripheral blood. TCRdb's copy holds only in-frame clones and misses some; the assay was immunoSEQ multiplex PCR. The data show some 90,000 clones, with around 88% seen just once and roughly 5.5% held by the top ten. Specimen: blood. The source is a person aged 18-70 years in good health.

This CDR3 is CASSILQGIEQYF. The CDR3 nucleotides are TGTGCCAGTAGTATACTGCAGGGAATCGAGCAGTACTTC. The chain is built from TRBV19 and TRBJ2-7; perhaps TRBD1 as D (5 bases). In germline, CDR1 is LNHDA, CDR2 SQIVND (reference sequence). V lost 2 bases to trimming and J lost 6 bases, with 11 bases between them. This CDR3 has 13 amino acids.